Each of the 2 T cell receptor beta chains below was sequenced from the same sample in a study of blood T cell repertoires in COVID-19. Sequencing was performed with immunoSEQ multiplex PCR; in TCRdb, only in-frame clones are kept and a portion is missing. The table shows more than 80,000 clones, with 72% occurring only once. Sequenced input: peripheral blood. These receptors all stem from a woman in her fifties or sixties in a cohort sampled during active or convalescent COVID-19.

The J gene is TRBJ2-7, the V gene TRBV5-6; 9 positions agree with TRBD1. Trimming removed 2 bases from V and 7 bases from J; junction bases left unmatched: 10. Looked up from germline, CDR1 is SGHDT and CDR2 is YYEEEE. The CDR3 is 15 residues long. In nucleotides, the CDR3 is TGTGCCAGCAGCTTCGACGGGACAGGGATTGGAGAGCAGTACTTC. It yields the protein CASSFDGTGIGEQYF.

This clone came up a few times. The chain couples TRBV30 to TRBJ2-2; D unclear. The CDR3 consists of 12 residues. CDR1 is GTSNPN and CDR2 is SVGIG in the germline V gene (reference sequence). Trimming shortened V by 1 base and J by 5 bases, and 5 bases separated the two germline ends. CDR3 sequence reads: CAWSDYTGELFF. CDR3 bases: TGTGCCTGGAGTGACTATACCGGGGAGCTGTTTTTT.